These 32 T cell receptor beta chains came from one sample sequenced in a study of T-cell memory formation after mild COVID-19. TCRdb re-called the 5' RACE reads with MiXCR, one entry per CDR3 protein. The table lists hundreds of thousands of distinct CDR3 sequences, around 19% of them singletons. The sequenced material came from PBMCs or a T cell subset sorted from them (not recorded which). These receptors all come from an adult woman who had mild COVID-19 (a few samples of this study predate the infection). Cell type and time point are not known.

This clonotype appeared a few times. The chain combines TRBV7-9 with TRBJ2-5, with 11 nucleotides matching TRBD1. Germline-derived CDR1 and CDR2 are SEHNR and FQNEAQ (reference sequence). This CDR3 has 16 residues. The junction had 6 bases not matched to a gene; V was cut back by 4 bases and J by 2 bases. The CDR3 nucleotides are TGTGCCAGCAGCTCGGGACAGGGGGGTTTTCAAGAGACCCAGTACTTC. Protein sequence: CASSSGQGGFQETQYF.

A few counts support this clonotype. The J gene is TRBJ1-2, the V gene TRBV15; D gene uncertain. Germline values: CDR1 LNHNV, CDR2 YYDKDF (reference sequence). The CDR3 has 13 residues. V was clipped by 0 bases and J by 3 bases, with 5 bases between them. This CDR3 reads CATSRDRDYGYTF. CDR3 bases: TGTGCCACCAGCAGAGACCGGGACTATGGCTACACCTTC.

This clonotype was detected a few times. The chain is built from TRBV20-1 and TRBJ2-7; either TRBD1 or TRBD2 may supply D (8 bases each). There are 14 residues in the CDR3. V lost 5 bases to trimming and J lost 7 bases, with 21 bases between them. The germline V gene encodes CDR1 DFQATT and CDR2 SNEGSKA (reference sequence). CDR3 residues: CSAERGHRGDEQYF. DNA for the CDR3: TGCAGTGCTGAGCGGGGGCACAGGGGGGATGAGCAGTACTTC.

This clonotype has at least ten counts. The rearrangement joins TRBV15 to TRBJ2-1, with 8 bases matching TRBD1. The CDR3 contains 15 residues. Germline CDR1 LNHNV, CDR2 YYDKDF (reference sequence). The V segment lost 7 bases and the J segment 5 bases; nucleotides outside the gene matches: 10. The CDR3 region is CATKSRTGMDNEQFF. In DNA, the CDR3 is TGTGCCACCAAGTCTAGGACAGGGATGGACAATGAGCAGTTCTTC.

This chain links TRBV7-9 with TRBJ1-1, with D possibly being TRBD1 (5 bases). Trimming stripped 0 bases from V and 3 bases from J, with 14 bases between. Germline CDR1 is SEHNR and CDR2 is FQNEAQ (reference sequence). CDR3 size: 16 residues. The chain's CDR3 is CASSLAGQSPYTEAFF. Written as DNA, the CDR3 is TGTGCCAGCAGCTTAGCGGGGCAGAGCCCCTACACTGAAGCTTTCTTT.

This clonotype was seen only a few times. The chain employs TRBV7-9 and TRBJ2-1; D not resolved. This CDR3 is built from 13 residues. V shed 5 bases and J shed 7 bases, with 12 bases lying between them. Germline CDR1 reads SEHNR; CDR2 reads FQNEAQ (reference sequence). The CDR3 DNA sequence: TGTGCCAGCAGCCCCTTCGGTGGGAATGAGCAGTTCTTC. As protein: CASSPFGGNEQFF.

J is TRBJ1-6 and V is TRBV7-9; 12 nucleotides match TRBD1. Germline CDR1 SEHNR, CDR2 FQNEAQ (reference sequence). V shed 7 bases, J shed 7 bases, and the junction held 8 bases outside the gene matches. This CDR3 spans 16 amino acids. CDR3 region: CASTSWDRGQNSPLHF. CDR3 DNA: TGTGCCAGCACCTCCTGGGACAGGGGGCAAAATTCACCCCTCCACTTT.

The gene calls are TRBV5-6 and TRBJ1-4, with D unclear. Germline V gene lookup returns CDR1 SGHDT and CDR2 YYEEEE. V was trimmed by 2 bases and J by 8 bases, leaving 16 bases between them. CDR3 length equals 15 residues. CDR3 region: CASSLEADVGEKLFF. The CDR3 nucleotides are TGTGCCAGCAGCTTAGAGGCAGACGTTGGGGAAAAACTGTTTTTT.

This clonotype was observed a handful of times. V gene TRBV5-1 combines with J gene TRBJ2-2, with TRBD1 identical over 8 bases. Per germline, CDR1 SGHRS and CDR2 YFSETQ. Trimming removed 2 bases from V and 4 bases from J; junction bases left unmatched: 7. The CDR3 loop spans 16 amino acids. The CDR3 reads CASSFVTGEGTGELFF. DNA of the CDR3: TGCGCCAGCAGCTTTGTGACAGGGGAAGGCACCGGGGAGCTGTTTTTT. The full variable domain, with the rest looked up from reference TRBV5-1 and TRBJ2-2, is KAGVTQTPRYLIKTRGQQVTLSCSPISGHRSVSWYQQTPGQGLQFLFEYFSETQRNKGNFPGRFSGRQFSNSRSEMNVSTLELGDSALYLCASSFVTGEGTGELFFGEGSRLTVL.

This chain joins TRBV5-4 and TRBJ2-3, with TRBD2 identical over 10 bases. This CDR3 spans 16 amino acids. V trimming: 0 bases; J trimming: 2 bases; junction bases outside the gene matches: 3. From germline, CDR1 is SGHNT and CDR2 YYREEE (reference sequence). The DNA of the CDR3 is TGTGCCAGCAGCTTGGATAGCGGGAGGAACACAGATACGCAGTATTTT. It is translated as CASSLDSGRNTDTQYF.

Only a few counts were recorded for this clonotype. The gene calls are TRBV20-1 and TRBJ2-2, with 12 bases identical to TRBD2. Trimming cost V 0 bases and J 0 bases; bases outside gene matches: 5. Looked up from germline, CDR1 is DFQATT and CDR2 is SNEGSKA (reference sequence). The CDR3 has 18 amino acids. CDR3 DNA: TGCAGTGCTAGAGATCTAACTAGCGGGAGGCCGAACACCGGGGAGCTGTTTTTT. It yields the protein CSARDLTSGRPNTGELFF.

The genes are TRBV10-3 and TRBJ2-5; 7 nucleotides agree with TRBD2. J lost 7 bases, V lost 8 bases, and 4 bases had no gene match. The CDR3 is 11 residues long. Looked up from germline, CDR1 is ENHRY and CDR2 is SYGVKD. CDR3 protein: CAIGGGRTQYF. The DNA for the CDR3 is TGTGCCATCGGGGGAGGGAGGACCCAGTACTTC.

The chain combines TRBV19 with TRBJ1-6; no clear D gene. There are 13 residues in the CDR3. Germline V gives CDR1 LNHDA, CDR2 SQIVND (reference sequence). Trimming took 8 bases from V and 10 from J, leaving 15 bases between them. The CDR3 coding sequence is TGTGCCAGTCTGGGCGGTAGTTTCTCACCCCTCCACTTT. It codes for CASLGGSFSPLHF.

The CDR3 spells CASSRGPNGYTF. DNA for the CDR3: TGTGCCAGCAGCCGGGGACCAAATGGCTACACCTTC. J is TRBJ1-2 and V is TRBV28; D may be TRBD1 (5 bases). This CDR3 has 12 residues. Germline CDR1 and CDR2: MDHEN and SYDVKM. V lost 6 bases and J lost 6, with 11 bases in between.

The CDR3 DNA is TGTGCCAGCGGGGGGGGAAGCACTGAAGCTTTCTTT. This translates into CASGGGSTEAFF. The V and J genes are TRBV6-5 and TRBJ1-1, with D possibly matching TRBD1 (5 bases). Trimming cost V 8 bases and J 4 bases, with 11 bases left between them. From germline, CDR1 is MNHEY and CDR2 SVGAGI. The CDR3 totals 12 residues.

This clonotype was found a few times. The chain links TRBV7-9 to TRBJ2-7, with a tentative D call TRBD2 (7 bases). Trimming cost V 3 bases and J 6 bases, with 18 bases left between them. Germline assignment: CDR1 SEHNR and CDR2 FQNEAQ (reference sequence). The CDR3 sequence is 15 residues long. The CDR3 protein is CASSFGGVAGVEQYF. CDR3 coding DNA: TGTGCCAGCAGCTTCGGGGGCGTCGCGGGAGTCGAGCAGTACTTC.

The V and J genes are TRBV9 and TRBJ2-2; D could derive from TRBD1 or TRBD2 (5 bases each). The CDR3 has 19 residues. In germline, CDR1 is SGDLS, CDR2 YYNGEE. V lost 0 bases and J 1 base, leaving 19 bases between the germline ends. CDR3 in DNA: TGTGCCAGCAGCGTAGCGCCGGGACGGTCAAATGTGAACACCGGGGAGCTGTTTTTT. Amino acid sequence: CASSVAPGRSNVNTGELFF. Filled out from reference TRBV9 and TRBJ2-2, the complete variable domain reads DSGVTQTPKHLITATGQRVTLRCSPRSGDLSVYWYQQSLDQGLQFLIQYYNGEERAKGNILERFSAQQFPDLHSELNLSSLELGDSALYFCASSVAPGRSNVNTGELFFGEGSRLTVL.

This clonotype was counted a few times. The genes are TRBV6-5 and TRBJ2-4; no definite D call. CDR3 length: 15 amino acids. Trimming removed 2 bases from V and 0 bases from J, with 8 bases in between. Germline CDR1 MNHEY, CDR2 SVGAGI. CDR3: CASSYPDLAKNIQYF. The CDR3 DNA reads as TGTGCCAGCAGTTACCCGGACCTAGCCAAAAACATTCAGTACTTC.

This clonotype has a handful of counts. This rearrangement joins TRBV6-5 to TRBJ2-3, with 11 bases aligning to TRBD2. This CDR3 is 18 amino acids long. V shed 6 bases, J shed 0 bases, and the junction held 11 bases outside the gene matches. Looked up from germline, CDR1 is MNHEY and CDR2 is SVGAGI. The CDR3 coding sequence is TGTGCCAGCAGCCCTAGCGGGGGGACCCTCTCTAGCACAGATACGCAGTATTTT. This encodes CASSPSGGTLSSTDTQYF.

This clonotype was found many times. This chain joins TRBV7-3 and TRBJ2-2; no firm D call. There are 13 residues in the CDR3. V lost 4 bases, J lost 4 bases, and 7 bases lay in between. CDR1 is SGHTA and CDR2 is FQGTGA in the germline V gene. Written as DNA, the CDR3 is TGTGCCAGCAGCTGGTCGGGCACCGGGGAGCTGTTTTTT. Translation gives CASSWSGTGELFF.

This chain connects TRBV5-1 to TRBJ1-1; tentative D call: TRBD1 (5 bases). Germline V gives CDR1 SGHRS, CDR2 YFSETQ. This CDR3 has 14 residues. V dropped 4 bases and J dropped 4 bases, with 14 bases sitting between them. The CDR3 protein is CASSPTAGGTEAFF. CDR3 DNA sequence: TGCGCCAGCAGCCCGACAGCCGGGGGCACTGAAGCTTTCTTT.

This clonotype was counted between two and nine times. The chain is built from TRBV5-1 and TRBJ2-2; 7 bases fit TRBD1. CDR3 length: 16 residues. CDR1 and CDR2 (germline): SGHRS, YFSETQ. The V and J ends lost 5 bases and 3 bases, in that order; junction bases with no gene match: 10. For the CDR3, the DNA is TGCGCCAGCAGGGGTTACGGGACAGAAGACACCGGGGAGCTGTTTTTT. Translating it yields CASRGYGTEDTGELFF.

This clonotype came up a few times. This chain links TRBV20-1 with TRBJ1-1; no clear D gene. Trimming cost V 0 bases and J 2 bases, with 16 bases left between them. This CDR3 has 16 residues. Per the germline V gene, CDR1 is DFQATT and CDR2 is SNEGSKA (reference sequence). The DNA for the CDR3 is TGCAGTGCTAGAGAATTTTATAGGGAGGGAAACACTGAAGCTTTCTTT. As protein: CSAREFYREGNTEAFF.

J is TRBJ2-3 and V is TRBV4-1, with 7 bases fitting TRBD2. Germline trimming cut 4 bases from V and 1 base from J; bases unmatched to any gene: 5. From germline, CDR1 is MGHRA and CDR2 YSYEKL. The CDR3 sequence is 15 residues long. CDR3 DNA sequence: TGCGCCAGCAGCCGTAAAGCGGGGCGCACAGATACGCAGTATTTT. Translating gives CASSRKAGRTDTQYF.

The chain combines TRBV7-9 with TRBJ1-3, with D uncertain. Germline assignment: CDR1 SEHNR and CDR2 FQNEAQ (reference sequence). V was shortened by 3 bases and J by 0 bases, with 6 bases between the two germline ends. The CDR3 has 14 amino acids. The CDR3 reads CASSFAGSGNTIYF. CDR3 DNA: TGTGCCAGCAGCTTTGCCGGCTCTGGAAACACCATATATTTT.

The chain is built from TRBV12-3 or TRBV12-4 and TRBJ2-2; D unresolved. The ends were cut back, 6 bases at V and 0 bases at J, with 8 bases in the middle. This CDR3 comprises 14 residues. In DNA form, the CDR3 reads TGTGCCAGCAGAGGCGGACCGAACACCGGGGAGCTGTTTTTT. Protein sequence: CASRGGPNTGELFF.

This clonotype was detected only a few times. The CDR3 protein is CASSSLTGTGIYGYTF. CDR3 nucleotide sequence: TGTGCCAGCAGCTCATTGACCGGGACAGGCATCTATGGCTACACCTTC. The chain carries TRBV7-2 and TRBJ1-2; TRBD1 matches at 8 bases. This CDR3 spans 16 amino acids. Germline V gene sequence: CDR1 SGHTA, CDR2 FQGNSA. The junction had 11 bases not matched to a gene; V was cut back by 4 bases and J by 4 bases.

Here the CDR3 reads CASSLLWGYTF. The CDR3 region has the DNA TGTGCCAGCAGTTTGTTGTGGGGCTACACCTTC. The rearrangement links TRBV12-3 or TRBV12-4 to TRBJ1-2; no clear D gene. The CDR3 is made up of 11 amino acids. V lost 3 bases, J lost 8 bases, and 7 bases lay in between.

This clonotype was seen only a few times. V gene TRBV6-5 combines with J gene TRBJ1-2; D remains ambiguous. Deletions cut 0 bases from V and 5 bases from J, with 7 bases between. CDR3 length equals 13 residues. Germline V lookup: CDR1 MNHEY, CDR2 SVGAGI. The CDR3 protein is CASSYSSLYGYTF. CDR3 DNA: TGTGCCAGCAGTTACTCGTCCCTGTATGGCTACACCTTC.

This clonotype was observed a few times. This chain uses TRBV3-1 with TRBJ2-6; tentative D call: TRBD2 (6 bases). Trimming stripped 3 bases from V and 4 bases from J, with 7 bases between. CDR3 length equals 14 residues. Germline V CDR1 and CDR2: LGHDT, YNNKEL (reference sequence). The CDR3 sequence: CASSQEGGANVLTF. CDR3 DNA: TGTGCCAGCAGCCAGGAGGGGGGGGCCAACGTCCTGACTTTC. The whole variable domain, remainder taken from reference TRBV3-1 and TRBJ2-6, is DTAVSQTPKYLVTQMGNDKSIKCEQNLGHDTMYWYKQDSKKFLKIMFSYNNKELIINETVPNRFSPKSPDKAHLNLHINSLELGDSAVYFCASSQEGGANVLTFGAGSRLTVL.

V usage is TRBV19 and J usage is TRBJ1-5; no clear D gene. CDR1 is LNHDA, CDR2 SQIVND, per germline (reference sequence). This CDR3 has 13 amino acids. The germline V and J ends were trimmed by 7 bases and 2 bases, with 9 bases remaining between them. The CDR3 bases are TGTGCCAGTACCGAGCTTGGCAATCAGCCCCAGCATTTT. It translates to CASTELGNQPQHF.

The rearrangement joins TRBV28 to TRBJ2-4, with 7 positions matching TRBD2. The CDR3 has 14 amino acids. CDR1 MDHEN and CDR2 SYDVKM come from the germline V gene. The CDR3 DNA reads as TGTGCGGGACGGGGCGGGGGAGCCAAAAACATTCAGTACTTC. It yields the protein CAGRGGGAKNIQYF.